This T cell receptor beta chain was profiled in a study of OX40 agonist ivuxolimab in advanced cancers. Background on the study: In this trial design, patients received ivuxolimab intravenously at 0.01 to 10 mg/kg every 2 weeks. Whole-study findings and limits: The authors did not determine the antigen specificity of the expanded peripheral T cells.

Using immunoSEQ multiplex PCR, the repertoire was profiled, and TCRdb retains in-frame clones only, with some absent. The table lists approximately 50,000 clones, roughly 90% of them singletons. Comment on this clone: What it recognizes is unknown.

V lost 6 bases to trimming and J lost 3 bases; unmatched junction nucleotides: 7. Germline V gives CDR1 KGHSH, CDR2 LQKENI. CDR3 length: 15 amino acids. Sequenced material: CD4+ or CD8+ T cells sorted from blood, taken in a trial of the OX40 agonist ivuxolimab. This TCR was recovered from an adult with an advanced solid tumor such as melanoma, head and neck, liver or kidney cancer. The chain employs TRBV18 and TRBJ2-1; 8 nucleotides line up with TRBD1. The CDR3 bases are TGTGCCAGCTCCCGCGGACAGGGCTTCTACAATGAGCAGTTCTTC. Translated: CASSRGQGFYNEQFF.